These T cell receptor beta chains were read from a single sample in a study of CD4 T cells in relation to SARS-CoV-2 and coronaviruses. These receptors have no identified antigens. The method was immunoSEQ multiplex PCR; TCRdb's version includes in-frame clones alone and lacks a portion of them. The top ten clones hold 5.5% to 8.5% of a sample with about 35,000 clones, around 83% of them seen once. Source material: naive CD4+ T cells from PBMCs, cultured in vitro. The source of these receptors is an adult with COVID-19. CDR3s include the opening cysteine and the closing phenylalanine or tryptophan. D genes are given only for firm matches. Some rows mark clone size as missing; the rest say once, few, many or name a class of expanded clone.

TRBV6-1	TRBJ2-7	-	-	CASSEALRGDQQYF	TGTGCCAGCAGTGAAGCGCTTCGGGGCGATCAGCAGTACTTC
TRBV3-1/TRBV3-2	TRBJ2-7	-	TRBD2	CASSPLGGSDEQYF	TGTGCCAGCAGCCCTCTGGGAGGGTCGGACGAGCAGTACTTC
TRBV13	TRBJ2-5	-	TRBD1	CASSSRTGWLETQYF	TGTGCCAGCAGCTCTCGGACAGGGTGGTTGGAGACCCAGTACTTC
TRBV7-6	TRBJ1-6	-	-	CASSLAAGTGSPLHF	TGTGCCAGCAGCTTAGCGGCAGGGACGGGTTCACCCCTCCACTTT
TRBV6-5	TRBJ1-5	-	-	CASSEGTVSNQPQHF	TGTGCCAGCAGCGAGGGTACAGTTAGCAATCAGCCCCAGCATTTT
TRBV27	TRBJ2-3	once	-	CASSLYPDDADTQYF	TGTGCCAGCAGTCTATACCCGGACGATGCAGATACGCAGTATTTT
TRBV24-1	TRBJ2-1	-	TRBD2	CATSDRLWSGSNNEQFF	TGTGCCACCAGTGATCGCCTCTGGAGCGGGAGTAACAATGAGCAGTTCTTC
TRBV28	TRBJ2-5	few	-	CASSSSQETQYF	TGTGCCAGCAGTTCTTCTCAAGAGACCCAGTACTTC
TRBV28	TRBJ2-1	few	TRBD2	CASSPGLAEQFF	TGTGCCAGCAGTCCCGGACTAGCGGAGCAGTTCTTC
TRBV27	TRBJ2-3	-	-	CASSFVGLARSTDTQYF	TGTGCCAGCAGTTTCGTCGGTTTAGCCCGGAGCACAGATACGCAGTATTTT